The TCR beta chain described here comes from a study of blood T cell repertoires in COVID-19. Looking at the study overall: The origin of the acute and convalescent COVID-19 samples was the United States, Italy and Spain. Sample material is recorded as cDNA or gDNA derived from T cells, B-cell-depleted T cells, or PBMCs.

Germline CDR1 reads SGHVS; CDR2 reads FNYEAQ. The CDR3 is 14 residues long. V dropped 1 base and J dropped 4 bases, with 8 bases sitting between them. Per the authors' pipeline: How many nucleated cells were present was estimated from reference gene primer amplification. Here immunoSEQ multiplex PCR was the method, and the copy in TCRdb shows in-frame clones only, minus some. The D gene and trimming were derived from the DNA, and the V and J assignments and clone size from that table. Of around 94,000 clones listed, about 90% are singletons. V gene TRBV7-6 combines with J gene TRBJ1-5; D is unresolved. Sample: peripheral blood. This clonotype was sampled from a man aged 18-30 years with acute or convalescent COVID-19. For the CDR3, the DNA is TGTGCCAGCAGCTTAGGCGGATGGAATCAGCCCCAGCATTTT. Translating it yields CASSLGGWNQPQHF.